The clone carrying this T cell receptor beta chain was seen more than once but under ten times. This sample stems from a study of blood T cells in healthy people across ages. Across the study: About one barcoded beta molecule was captured per two T cells (by template switching).

V was cut by 5 bases and J by 2 bases, with 15 bases left in between. The germline V gene has CDR1 SNHLY and CDR2 FYNNEI. This CDR3 is 15 amino acids long. Isolation yielded PBMCs, at least 6 million per sample, in every case. The authors ran a second PCR of roughly 6 to 11 cycles using a sample-barcoded 5' primer and a J-beta primer mix. Unique molecular identifiers of 12 random nucleotides labeled each cDNA. Each CDR3 protein is one row after TCRdb ran MiXCR on the 5' RACE reads. The data contain around 1.1 million distinct CDR3 sequences, roughly two fifths of them singletons. The chain combines TRBV2 with TRBJ1-1; D is ambiguous. Specimen: blood. The sequence derives from a young man in good health. CDR3: CASSKQGEKNTEAFF. The CDR3 region has the DNA TGTGCCAGCAGTAAACAAGGAGAGAAAAACACTGAAGCTTTCTTT.